The 20 T cell receptor beta chains below come from one sample, sequenced in a study of CD8 T cells in ankylosing spondylitis. A single record per CDR3 protein comes from TCRdb applying MiXCR to the 5' RACE reads. The data show roughly 140,000 distinct CDR3 sequences, around two fifths seen once. The sample comprised synovial fluid, either unsorted or a sorted T cell fraction (not recorded which). These receptors were obtained from a male donor with ankylosing spondylitis.

On this clonotype: A much larger clone lies one base from this, so it may be a read error. The CDR3 is CSAQPVGQDTTGYTF. CDR3 sequence (DNA): TGCAGTGCCCAGCCTGTGGGACAGGACACCACCGGCTACACCTTC. The V call is TRBV20-1, the J call TRBJ1-2; 8 bases are shared with TRBD1. CDR3 length: 15 amino acids. Germline-derived CDR1 and CDR2 are DFQATT and SNEGSKA (reference sequence). After removal of 6 bases from V and 8 bases from J, the junction contained 17 bases not matched to a gene.

This chain connects TRBV10-3 to TRBJ2-7, with a possible D match to TRBD1 (5 bases). The CDR3 contains 14 residues. The V gene lost 4 bases and the J gene lost 3 bases, with 13 bases spanning the gap. Germline V gene lookup returns CDR1 ENHRY and CDR2 SYGVKD. The CDR3 DNA sequence: TGTGCCATCAGTGGTCCGGACACTATCTACGAGCAGTACTTC. Translated, it gives CAISGPDTIYEQYF.

This clonotype was picked up a small number of times. V and J are TRBV16 and TRBJ1-5; unclear D gene. Germline values: CDR1 KGHSY, CDR2 FQNENV. This CDR3 is built from 15 residues. The V end was cut by 0 bases, the J end by 5 bases, with 11 bases between. The CDR3: CASSQSPRSYQPQHF. CDR3 nucleotide sequence: TGTGCCAGCAGCCAATCCCCCAGAAGCTATCAGCCCCAGCATTTT. The variable domain in full, with the rest retrieved from reference TRBV16 and TRBJ1-5, is GEEVAQTPKHLVRGEGQKAKLYCAPIKGHSYVFWYQQVLKNEFKFLISFQNENVFDETGMPKERFSAKCLPNSPCSLEIQATKLEDSAVYFCASSQSPRSYQPQHFGDGTRLSIL.

This clonotype was found a few times. The V and J genes are TRBV28 and TRBJ1-1; D not certain. CDR3 size: 17 residues. Germline V gene sequence: CDR1 MDHEN, CDR2 SYDVKM. V shed 3 bases and J shed 4 bases, with 21 bases lying between them. CDR3 coding DNA: TGTGCCAGCAGTTTCCGGAGGGCAGGCCCAGTGGGCACTGAAGCTTTCTTT. Translation: CASSFRRAGPVGTEAFF.

J is TRBJ2-1 and V is TRBV28, with 12 bases matching TRBD2. This CDR3 contains 20 residues. CDR1 MDHEN and CDR2 SYDVKM come from the germline V gene. The V segment lost 3 bases and the J segment 0 bases; nucleotides outside the gene matches: 12. CDR3 residues: CASSFKVLAGGPGSYNEQFF. CDR3 bases: TGTGCCAGCAGTTTTAAGGTTCTAGCGGGAGGGCCAGGCTCCTACAATGAGCAGTTCTTC. Looking up the rest from reference TRBV28 and TRBJ2-1 gives the full variable domain: DVKVTQSSRYLVKRTGEKVFLECVQDMDHENMFWYRQDPGLGLRLIYFSYDVKMKEKGDIPEGYSVSREKKERFSLILESASTNQTSMYLCASSFKVLAGGPGSYNEQFFGPGTRLTVL.

V is TRBV6-2 or TRBV6-3 and J is TRBJ1-1; D unclear. CDR3 length equals 14 residues. Per the germline V gene, CDR1 is MNHEY and CDR2 is SVGEGT. V lost 6 bases and J 0 bases, leaving 11 bases between the germline ends. This CDR3 reads CASSPTSLNTEAFF. CDR3 nucleotide sequence: TGTGCCAGCAGCCCTACATCGTTGAACACTGAAGCTTTCTTT.

The rearrangement joins TRBV29-1 to TRBJ1-2; tentative D call: TRBD1 (5 bases). V was pared by 4 bases and J by 4 bases, with 16 bases between. The CDR3 length is 14 residues. Germline V gene data show CDR1 as SQVTM and CDR2 as ANQGSEA. For the CDR3, the DNA is TGCAGCGTTGCAAGAGGGGCGCATAGCTATGGCTACACCTTC. Translation gives CSVARGAHSYGYTF.

The V call is TRBV20-1, the J call TRBJ2-7; D is uncertain. The germline V gene has CDR1 DFQATT and CDR2 SNEGSKA (reference sequence). Trimming took off 2 bases at V and 5 bases at J, with 16 bases between the two ends. The CDR3 spans 14 residues. CDR3 amino acids: CSARSKVETNEQYF. The CDR3 DNA sequence: TGCAGTGCTAGATCCAAGGTCGAGACAAACGAGCAGTACTTC.

The chain uses TRBV20-1 and TRBJ1-6, with D perhaps TRBD1 (5 bases). The CDR3 has 14 amino acids. Germline CDR1 DFQATT, CDR2 SNEGSKA (reference sequence). The V gene lost 0 bases and the J gene lost 10 bases, with 13 bases spanning the gap. CDR3 loop: CSARDLRGGSPLHF. The CDR3 DNA reads as TGCAGTGCTAGAGATCTACGGGGGGGATCACCCCTCCACTTT.

V usage is TRBV6-5 and J usage is TRBJ2-5; unclear D gene. The CDR3 is made up of 16 amino acids. CDR1 is MNHEY and CDR2 is SVGAGI in the germline V gene. Between the trimmed V and J ends, which lost 0 bases and 5 bases, there was a span of 16 bases. In DNA form, the CDR3 reads TGTGCCAGCAGTTACTCGAGCACCCCCGCGGAGGAGACCCAGTACTTC. Its protein is CASSYSSTPAEETQYF.

This clonotype was counted many times. The chain combines TRBV30 with TRBJ2-5; 11 positions agree with TRBD1. This CDR3 has 14 residues. The V and J ends lost 0 bases and 8 bases, in that order; junction bases with no gene match: 5. Per the germline V gene, CDR1 is GTSNPN and CDR2 is SVGIG (reference sequence). Here the CDR3 DNA reads TGTGCCTGGAGTGTGGGACAGGGGGAGAGAACCCAGTACTTC. This gives the protein CAWSVGQGERTQYF.

V is TRBV3-1 and J is TRBJ1-2, with 8 bases aligning to TRBD1. This CDR3 spans 16 amino acids. The germline CDR1 and CDR2 sequences are LGHDT and YNNKEL (reference sequence). Trimming at V came to 1 base and at J to 6 bases, leaving 10 bases not matched to a gene. The CDR3 loop is CASSQGVDRGQDGYTF. In DNA form, the CDR3 reads TGTGCCAGCAGCCAAGGGGTAGACAGGGGACAGGATGGCTACACCTTC.

This CDR3 is CASSYWRGDDYGYTF. CDR3 sequence (DNA): TGTGCCAGCAGTTACTGGCGGGGTGACGACTATGGCTACACCTTC. The chain uses TRBV6-2 or TRBV6-3 and TRBJ1-2; unclear D gene. Germline V gene data show CDR1 as MNHEY and CDR2 as SVGEGT. Trimming removed 1 base from V and 3 bases from J, with 12 bases in between. The CDR3 is made up of 15 amino acids.

The chain joins TRBV6-2 or TRBV6-3 to TRBJ2-7, with D perhaps assigned TRBD1 or TRBD2 (5 bases each). The CDR3 consists of 17 residues. Germline V gene data show CDR1 as MNHEY and CDR2 as SVGEGT. Trimming cost V 0 bases and J 3 bases, with 18 bases left between them. CDR3 in DNA: TGTGCCAGCAGTTACTCGGGGGACGGCCGGTGGGTCTACGAGCAGTACTTC. Amino acid sequence: CASSYSGDGRWVYEQYF.

This clonotype was seen a handful of times. The chain links TRBV28 to TRBJ1-2; weak D call: TRBD1 (6 bases). This CDR3 comprises 14 residues. CDR1 and CDR2 (germline): MDHEN, SYDVKM. The V gene lost 5 bases and the J gene lost 2 bases, with 12 bases spanning the gap. The CDR3 DNA reads as TGTGCCAGCAGTCGACTGGACAGAAACTATGGCTACACCTTC. This sequence encodes CASSRLDRNYGYTF.

This clonotype came up a few times. The rearrangement joins TRBV6-5 to TRBJ2-2; TRBD2 matches at 9 bases. The CDR3 consists of 17 residues. Germline trimming cut 0 bases from V and 4 bases from J; bases unmatched to any gene: 6. Germline V gene lookup returns CDR1 MNHEY and CDR2 SVGAGI. CDR3 sequence (DNA): TGTGCCAGCAGTTACTCTGCGGGAGGGGTGGCCACCGGGGAGCTGTTTTTT. Protein sequence: CASSYSAGGVATGELFF.

This chain connects TRBV19 to TRBJ1-1; D gene uncertain. Germline CDR1 and CDR2: LNHDA and SQIVND (reference sequence). The CDR3 has 13 residues. The germline V and J ends were trimmed by 3 bases and 1 base, with 6 bases remaining between them. The CDR3 coding sequence is TGTGCCAGTAGTATCTCTGGGAACACTGAAGCTTTCTTT. Its protein is CASSISGNTEAFF.

This clonotype was seen a handful of times. CDR3 nucleotides: TGTGCCAGCAGCGGAGAGGGGGGGATTCCCATCTATGGCTACACCTTC. This sequence encodes CASSGEGGIPIYGYTF. The V gene is TRBV7-9, the J gene TRBJ1-2; possible D gene TRBD1, 6 bases. The CDR3 loop spans 16 amino acids. Trimming removed 5 bases at V and 4 bases at J, with 20 bases between. Germline CDR1 and CDR2: SEHNR and FQNEAQ (reference sequence).

The gene calls are TRBV10-3 and TRBJ2-2, with D hard to call. This CDR3 has 13 residues. Trimming removed 1 base from V and 3 bases from J, with 3 bases in between. Germline V CDR1 and CDR2: ENHRY, SYGVKD. The CDR3 DNA follows: TGTGCCATCAGTGAGTTCGACACCGGGGAGCTGTTTTTT. As protein: CAISEFDTGELFF.

The chain recombines TRBV1 with TRBJ2-7. TRBV1 is a known pseudogene. The CDR3 runs 11 residues. The CDR3 DNA follows: TGCACCAGCAGCCAAGAGGAAGAGCAGTACTTC. It yields the protein CTSSQEEEQYF.